These 20 T cell receptor beta chains share one sample of origin, sequenced in a study of cytomegalovirus exposure and HLA in healthy donors. PCR employed 60 Vbeta and 13 Jbeta primers. Sequencing was performed with immunoSEQ multiplex PCR; in TCRdb, only in-frame clones are kept and a portion is missing. The table lists about 190,000 clones, around four fifths of them singletons. The specimen was PBMCs. The receptors here all came from a middle-aged man in good health and CMV-seropositive.

The J gene is TRBJ1-4, the V gene TRBV19; 9 bases align to TRBD1. Germline trimming cut 5 bases from V and 6 bases from J; bases unmatched to any gene: 7. Germline values: CDR1 LNHDA, CDR2 SQIVND (reference sequence). The CDR3 consists of 15 residues. CDR3 region: CASSPPGQGYEKLFF. Here the CDR3 DNA reads TGTGCCAGTAGTCCCCCGGGACAGGGTTATGAAAAACTGTTTTTT.

This chain joins TRBV27 and TRBJ1-5; TRBD1 aligns across 7 bases. V was clipped by 6 bases and J by 0 bases; unmatched bases: 5. The CDR3 length is 15 residues. The germline V gene encodes CDR1 MNHEY and CDR2 SMNVEV (reference sequence). CDR3 sequence: CASSPGQFSNQPQHF. The CDR3 nucleotides are TGTGCCAGCAGCCCGGGACAGTTTAGCAATCAGCCCCAGCATTTT.

This clone was observed a handful of times. This chain uses TRBV4-2 with TRBJ2-3, with TRBD2 matching over 14 bases. Trimming at V came to 4 bases and at J to 3 bases, leaving 12 bases not matched to a gene. Per germline, CDR1 LGHNA and CDR2 YNFKEQ. CDR3 size: 19 residues. The CDR3 reads CASSPASRTSGRRTDTQYF. CDR3 nucleotides: TGTGCCAGCAGCCCAGCGTCTAGGACTAGCGGGAGGAGGACAGATACGCAGTATTTT.

The V and J genes are TRBV7-9 and TRBJ1-4; D gene ambiguous. V was clipped by 4 bases and J by 0 bases, with 6 bases between them. From germline, CDR1 is SEHNR and CDR2 FQNEAQ (reference sequence). The CDR3 spans 14 residues. For the CDR3, the DNA is TGTGCCAGCAGCTCTTTTGCAACTAATGAAAAACTGTTTTTT. As protein: CASSSFATNEKLFF.

The chain links TRBV5-1 to TRBJ2-3, with 10 bases that match TRBD2. V shed 1 base, J shed 0 bases, and the junction held 8 bases outside the gene matches. Germline-derived CDR1 and CDR2 are SGHRS and YFSETQ. The length of the CDR3 is 18 residues. This CDR3 is CASSLRSAGGGSTDTQYF. The CDR3 bases are TGCGCCAGCAGCTTGAGGTCAGCGGGAGGGGGTAGCACAGATACGCAGTATTTT.

The chain carries TRBV18 and TRBJ2-7, with D perhaps matching TRBD1 (5 bases). The CDR3 has 14 amino acids. Germline V gene lookup returns CDR1 KGHSH and CDR2 LQKENI. V was trimmed by 1 base and J by 2 bases, leaving 9 bases between them. The CDR3 DNA reads TGTGCCAGCTCACCACGGGCAGGGCCCTACGAGCAGTACTTC. Translation: CASSPRAGPYEQYF.

The V call is TRBV9, the J call TRBJ1-5; 7 nucleotides align to TRBD1. The V gene end was trimmed by 3 bases and the J gene end by 6 bases; junction bases not matched to a gene: 6. The CDR3 has 14 residues. Germline V lookup: CDR1 SGDLS, CDR2 YYNGEE. The chain's CDR3 is CASSGGGAGQPQHF. CDR3 nucleotide sequence: TGTGCCAGCAGCGGAGGGGGCGCGGGTCAGCCCCAGCATTTT.

V usage is TRBV10-3 and J usage is TRBJ2-7; D possibly corresponds to TRBD2 (6 bases). The CDR3 consists of 15 residues. V was shortened by 5 bases and J by 6 bases, with 20 bases between the two germline ends. Germline V CDR1 and CDR2: ENHRY, SYGVKD. CDR3 sequence: CAISSGHGSAAEQYF. As DNA, the CDR3 is TGTGCCATCAGTAGTGGCCACGGGAGCGCGGCCGAGCAGTACTTC.

In this sample, this clone turned up once. The chain employs TRBV4-3 and TRBJ2-1, with a possible D match to TRBD2 (6 bases). This CDR3 is 14 amino acids long. The germline V and J ends were trimmed by 3 bases and 7 bases, with 13 bases remaining between them. Germline values: CDR1 LGHNA, CDR2 YSLEER. As DNA, the CDR3 is TGCGCCAGCAGCCAGTGGACTAATAGTAATGAGCAGTTCTTC. This encodes CASSQWTNSNEQFF.

The V gene is TRBV9, the J gene TRBJ2-5; 12 bases are shared with TRBD2. The CDR3 covers 15 residues. Germline V CDR1 and CDR2: SGDLS, YYNGEE. V lost 4 bases to trimming and J lost 3 bases; unmatched junction nucleotides: 4. The CDR3 sequence: CASSPRLAGEETQYF. The CDR3 coding sequence is TGTGCCAGCAGCCCGAGACTAGCGGGAGAAGAGACCCAGTACTTC.

The rearrangement joins TRBV7-9 to TRBJ2-2; TRBD1 agrees at 7 bases. The germline gives CDR1 SEHNR, CDR2 FQNEAQ (reference sequence). V shed 1 base, J shed 7 bases, and the junction held 9 bases outside the gene matches. The CDR3 extends over 16 amino acids. The CDR3 is CASSLDVTGSVGELFF. The CDR3 nucleotides read TGTGCCAGCAGCTTAGACGTGACAGGGTCGGTCGGGGAGCTGTTTTTT. The whole variable domain, filled in from reference TRBV7-9 and TRBJ2-2, reads DTGVSQNPRHKITKRGQNVTFRCDPISEHNRLYWYRQTLGQGPEFLTYFQNEAQLEKSRLLSDRFSAERPKGSFSTLEIQRTEQGDSAMYLCASSLDVTGSVGELFFGEGSRLTVL.

The genes are TRBV29-1 and TRBJ1-2, with 10 positions matching TRBD1. Looked up from germline, CDR1 is SQVTM and CDR2 is ANQGSEA. Trimming at V came to 4 bases and at J to 5 bases, leaving 4 bases not matched to a gene. The length of the CDR3 is 13 residues. The CDR3 loop reads CSVGTGGWYGYTF. The CDR3, as DNA: TGCAGCGTTGGGACAGGGGGTTGGTATGGCTACACCTTC.

This sequence joins TRBV27 and TRBJ1-5; 7 nucleotides align to TRBD1. CDR3 length: 14 residues. Germline assignment: CDR1 MNHEY and CDR2 SMNVEV (reference sequence). With V trimmed by 3 bases and J by 5 bases, 4 bases remained unmatched. The CDR3 sequence is CASSLTGFDQPQHF. DNA for the CDR3: TGTGCCAGCAGTTTGACAGGGTTCGATCAGCCCCAGCATTTT.

The V call is TRBV7-3, the J call TRBJ2-1; 12 bases are a match to TRBD2. V was pared by 2 bases and J by 9 bases, with 8 bases of the junction left unmatched. CDR3 length: 16 amino acids. Germline CDR1 reads SGHTA; CDR2 reads FQGTGA. CDR3 sequence: CASSLATLAGGSEQFF. The CDR3 DNA sequence: TGTGCCAGCAGCTTAGCGACCCTAGCGGGAGGGAGTGAGCAGTTCTTC.

A note on this clone: One end of the junction is discordant with germline, which a read error may explain. V usage is TRBV7-9 and J usage is TRBJ2-3, with a possible D match to TRBD2 (6 bases). The CDR3 runs to 16 residues. Germline CDR1 is SEHNR and CDR2 is FQNEAQ (reference sequence). The CDR3 protein is CSSSPPPSEGRNTQYF. In DNA form, the CDR3 reads TGTTCCAGCAGCCCTCCACCTAGCGAGGGGCGGAATACGCAGTATTTT.

The V gene is TRBV7-9, the J gene TRBJ2-7; TRBD1 aligns across 9 bases. V was clipped by 3 bases and J by 5 bases; unmatched bases: 5. This CDR3 contains 14 residues. Germline values: CDR1 SEHNR, CDR2 FQNEAQ (reference sequence). CDR3 sequence: CASSLTGGDHEQYF. The CDR3, as DNA: TGTGCCAGCAGCTTGACAGGGGGGGATCACGAGCAGTACTTC.

This rearrangement joins TRBV7-2 to TRBJ2-3; TRBD2 matches 9 bases. The germline V gene encodes CDR1 SGHTA and CDR2 FQGNSA. Unmatched junction bases numbered 7, after V lost 5 bases and J lost 4 bases. The CDR3 covers 15 residues. As DNA, the CDR3 is TGTGCCAGCAGCCTCTCGGCGGGAGGGCCAGATACGCAGTATTTT. Its protein is CASSLSAGGPDTQYF.

The chain uses TRBV27 and TRBJ2-3, with 7 bases that match TRBD2. Looked up from germline, CDR1 is MNHEY and CDR2 is SMNVEV (reference sequence). V gave up 5 bases and J gave up 2 bases; unmatched junction bases: 7. The CDR3 covers 15 residues. The CDR3 is CASSPIAGLTDTQYF. The CDR3 bases are TGTGCCAGCAGTCCGATAGCGGGCCTCACAGATACGCAGTATTTT.

The gene calls are TRBV7-9 and TRBJ2-7; weak D call: TRBD2 (7 bases). Germline-derived CDR1 and CDR2 are SEHNR and FQNEAQ (reference sequence). The CDR3 spans 18 residues. V shed 1 base and J shed 2 bases, with 21 bases lying between them. In DNA form, the CDR3 reads TGTGCCAGCAGCTTAGAGGGAGGGGGGCCCCGATCACCCTACGAGCAGTACTTC. It codes for CASSLEGGGPRSPYEQYF.

The chain joins TRBV6-5 to TRBJ2-1; TRBD1 is a possible D gene (5 bases). V dropped 6 bases and J dropped 10 bases, with 19 bases sitting between them. The CDR3 covers 14 residues. Germline-derived CDR1 and CDR2 are MNHEY and SVGAGI. The DNA of the CDR3 is TGTGCCAGCAGCGCTAAGCAGGGTTCAGGGGAGCAGTTCTTC. This sequence encodes CASSAKQGSGEQFF.